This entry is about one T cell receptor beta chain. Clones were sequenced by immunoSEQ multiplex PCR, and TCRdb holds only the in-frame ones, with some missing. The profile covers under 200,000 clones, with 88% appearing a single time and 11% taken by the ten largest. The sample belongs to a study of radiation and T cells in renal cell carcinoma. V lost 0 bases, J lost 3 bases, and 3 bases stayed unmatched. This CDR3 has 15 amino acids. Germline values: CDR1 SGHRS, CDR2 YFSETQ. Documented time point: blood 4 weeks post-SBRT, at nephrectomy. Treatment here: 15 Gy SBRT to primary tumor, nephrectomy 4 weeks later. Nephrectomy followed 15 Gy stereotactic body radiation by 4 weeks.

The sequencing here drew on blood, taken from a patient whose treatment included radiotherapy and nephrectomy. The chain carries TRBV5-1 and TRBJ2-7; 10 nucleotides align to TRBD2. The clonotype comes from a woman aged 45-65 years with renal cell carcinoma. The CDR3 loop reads CASSLELAGNYEQYF. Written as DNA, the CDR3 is TGCGCCAGCAGCTTGGAACTAGCGGGGAACTACGAGCAGTACTTC.